Below, 11 T cell receptor beta chains from the same sample are listed, as sequenced in a study of cytomegalovirus exposure and HLA in healthy donors. The PCR used 60 Vbeta and 13 Jbeta primers. Repertoires were generated with immunoSEQ multiplex PCR, while TCRdb's copy carries only in-frame clones and drops some. The data hold under 200,000 clones, with 75% to 85% observed a single time. Specimen: PBMCs. These receptors originate from a man aged 25 to 45 in good health and CMV-seronegative.

The chain recombines TRBV7-8 with TRBJ2-5; 7 bases match TRBD1. With V trimmed by 4 bases and J by 5 bases, 13 bases remained unmatched. Germline V lookup: CDR1 SGHVS, CDR2 FQNEAQ. The CDR3 consists of 16 residues. The CDR3 sequence: CASSSPTTGVGETQYF. In DNA, the CDR3 is TGTGCCAGCAGCTCCCCCACAACAGGGGTTGGGGAGACCCAGTACTTC.

This chain connects TRBV10-1 to TRBJ2-7; 11 bases line up with TRBD2. The CDR3 totals 14 residues. Looked up from germline, CDR1 is WNHNN and CDR2 is SYGVQD (reference sequence). Germline trimming cut 11 bases from V and 2 bases from J; bases unmatched to any gene: 8. The CDR3 DNA reads TGCGCCGGTTCTAGCGGGGGGCTTACCTACGAGCAGTACTTC. Protein: CAGSSGGLTYEQYF.

The CDR3 loop is CASSSPRNTDTQYF. The CDR3 DNA reads TGTGCCAGCAGCTCCCCCAGGAATACAGATACGCAGTATTTT. The chain has TRBV7-8 and TRBJ2-3; no reliable D call. The CDR3 totals 14 residues. Germline CDR1 reads SGHVS; CDR2 reads FQNEAQ. Trimming stripped 4 bases from V and 3 bases from J, with 11 bases between.

This sequence joins TRBV30 and TRBJ2-5; TRBD2 matches 8 bases. Losses at the gene ends were 3 bases for V and 5 bases for J; bases not matched to a gene: 8. Germline V gene sequence: CDR1 GTSNPN, CDR2 SVGIG (reference sequence). The CDR3 runs to 14 residues. Here the CDR3 reads CAWRAAGGRETQYF. In DNA form, the CDR3 reads TGTGCCTGGAGAGCGGCGGGAGGTAGGGAGACCCAGTACTTC.

The V call is TRBV6-1, the J call TRBJ2-3; TRBD2 matches at 8 bases. The CDR3 totals 14 residues. V gave up 6 bases and J gave up 3 bases; unmatched junction bases: 5. From germline, CDR1 is MNHNS and CDR2 SASEGT. This CDR3 reads CASSWSGGTDTQYF. CDR3 coding DNA: TGTGCCAGCAGCTGGAGCGGGGGAACAGATACGCAGTATTTT.

The CDR3 nucleotides are TGTGCCAGCAGCCAGGGACTAGCTTACAATGAGCAGTTCTTC. Its protein product is CASSQGLAYNEQFF. The rearrangement joins TRBV27 to TRBJ2-1, with 9 bases fitting TRBD2. The CDR3 is 14 amino acids. In germline, CDR1 is MNHEY, CDR2 SMNVEV (reference sequence). With 6 bases clipped from V and 4 bases from J, the junction kept 4 bases outside the gene matches.

The chain is built from TRBV28 and TRBJ2-1; D is uncertain. Germline values: CDR1 MDHEN, CDR2 SYDVKM. V was trimmed by 3 bases and J by 7 bases, leaving 7 bases between them. The CDR3 contains 12 residues. DNA for the CDR3: TGTGCCAGCAGTTTGTCCGGGAATGAGCAGTTCTTC. Translated, it gives CASSLSGNEQFF.

The V call is TRBV10-3, the J call TRBJ2-6; TRBD2 agrees at 10 bases. The germline V gene has CDR1 ENHRY and CDR2 SYGVKD. J gave up 0 bases and V 1 base, and 6 bases lay outside the gene matches. The CDR3 length is 19 residues. In nucleotides, the CDR3 is TGTGCCATCAGTGAGTGGGGGCTAGCGGGGGACTCTGGGGCCAACGTCCTGACTTTC. It translates to CAISEWGLAGDSGANVLTF.

In DNA form, the CDR3 reads TGTGCCAGCAGCCTGGATGCGGGGGCTTACAATGAGCAGTTCTTC. Protein: CASSLDAGAYNEQFF. The gene calls are TRBV9 and TRBJ2-1, with D maybe TRBD2 (7 bases). Germline V gives CDR1 SGDLS, CDR2 YYNGEE. There are 15 residues in the CDR3. Trimming shortened V by 4 bases and J by 4 bases, and 15 bases separated the two germline ends.

The rearrangement uses TRBV13 and TRBJ2-7; 10 nucleotides match TRBD1. J was trimmed by 5 bases and V by 5 bases; bases with no gene match: 9. Germline V gene data show CDR1 as PRHDT and CDR2 as FYEKMQ (reference sequence). The CDR3 loop spans 15 amino acids. The CDR3 sequence is CASSTSSGTGDEQYF. The CDR3 DNA reads TGTGCCAGCAGCACCTCGTCCGGGACAGGGGACGAGCAGTACTTC.

This clone appeared once. The chain joins TRBV2 to TRBJ2-2, with TRBD1 matching 10 bases. Germline V gives CDR1 SNHLY, CDR2 FYNNEI. With 10 bases clipped from V and 5 bases from J, the junction kept 7 bases outside the gene matches. CDR3 length equals 14 residues. CDR3 region: CANWDRGETGELFF. The CDR3 DNA reads TGTGCCAACTGGGACAGGGGAGAGACCGGGGAGCTGTTTTTT.